Below are 30 T cell receptor beta chains sequenced from a single sample in a study of blood T cell repertoires in COVID-19. Profiling relied on immunoSEQ multiplex PCR, and the TCRdb table lists in-frame clones only, not all of them. The data contain 300,000 or so clones, about 90% of them singletons. The sequenced material came from PBMCs or T cells enriched from blood (not recorded which). The receptors derive from a woman aged 25-40 years who had recovered from COVID-19.

CDR3 protein: CASTRRRGAWNEQFF. DNA of the CDR3: TGTGCCAGCACCCGGAGGCGGGGGGCCTGGAATGAGCAGTTCTTC. This chain links TRBV11-2 with TRBJ2-1, with TRBD2 matching 8 bases. Germline CDR1 and CDR2: SGHAT and FQNNGV. This CDR3 has 15 residues. The trim removed 7 bases at V and 7 bases at J, leaving 12 bases unmatched. The complete variable domain, with remaining parts taken from reference TRBV11-2 and TRBJ2-1, reads EAGVAQSPRYKIIEKRQSVAFWCNPISGHATLYWYQQILGQGPKLLIQFQNNGVVDDSQLPKDRFSAERLKGVDSTLKIQPAKLEDSAVYLCASTRRRGAWNEQFFGPGTRLTVL.

The DNA of the CDR3 is TGTGCCAGCAGCATTAGGGGACAGGGGGCGAGGGGCTACACCTTC. The encoded protein is CASSIRGQGARGYTF. The chain combines TRBV7-2 with TRBJ1-2; 12 nucleotides match TRBD1. Trimming took 5 bases from V and 8 from J; bases not matched to a gene: 9. CDR1 is SGHTA and CDR2 is FQGNSA in the germline V gene. CDR3 length: 15 amino acids.

J is TRBJ1-5 and V is TRBV19, with D tentatively TRBD1 (6 bases). The CDR3 has 16 amino acids. V lost 3 bases to trimming and J lost 0 bases, with 12 bases between them. Looked up from germline, CDR1 is LNHDA and CDR2 is SQIVND (reference sequence). Written as DNA, the CDR3 is TGTGCCAGTAGTATTCAGGGGAGACGTAGCAATCAGCCCCAGCATTTT. Residues: CASSIQGRRSNQPQHF.

This sequence joins TRBV5-4 and TRBJ1-5; the D gene is possibly TRBD1 (6 bases). The CDR3 spans 14 residues. Trimming shortened V by 4 bases and J by 5 bases, and 13 bases separated the two germline ends. The germline CDR1 and CDR2 sequences are SGHNT and YYREEE (reference sequence). DNA of the CDR3: TGTGCCAGCAGCCCCGAGGGGGTTGATCAGCCCCAGCATTTT. Its translation: CASSPEGVDQPQHF.

J is TRBJ2-3 and V is TRBV11-1; 9 nucleotides agree with TRBD2. Per germline, CDR1 SGHAT and CDR2 FQDESV (reference sequence). After removal of 5 bases from V and 3 bases from J, the junction contained 6 bases not matched to a gene. The CDR3 covers 15 residues. The CDR3 region is CASSPRGGRTDTQYF. CDR3 nucleotides: TGTGCCAGCAGCCCGCGGGGGGGCCGTACAGATACGCAGTATTTT.

The chain combines TRBV7-3 with TRBJ2-2, with unresolved D. Germline values: CDR1 SGHTA, CDR2 FQGTGA. This CDR3 contains 12 residues. The V gene lost 5 bases and the J gene lost 6 bases, with 7 bases spanning the gap. CDR3 sequence (DNA): TGTGCCAGCAGCCCTCCCGCCGGGGAGCTGTTTTTT. Its protein product is CASSPPAGELFF.

This chain joins TRBV19 and TRBJ1-2, with 7 bases identical to TRBD1. The CDR3 runs 14 residues. Germline CDR1 is LNHDA and CDR2 is SQIVND (reference sequence). V trimming: 1 base; J trimming: 6 bases; junction bases outside the gene matches: 5. This CDR3 reads CASSIVTDRHGYTF. DNA for the CDR3: TGTGCCAGTAGTATAGTCACGGACAGGCATGGCTACACCTTC.

The V gene is TRBV19, the J gene TRBJ2-5, with 9 bases matching TRBD2. Germline lookup yields CDR1 LNHDA and CDR2 SQIVND (reference sequence). CDR3 length: 16 residues. Trimming at V came to 3 bases and at J to 4 bases, leaving 9 bases not matched to a gene. The CDR3 is CASSIVSGGRGETQYF. The CDR3 coding sequence is TGTGCCAGTAGTATTGTTAGCGGGGGCCGAGGAGAGACCCAGTACTTC.

The table lists this clone with a count of one. This rearrangement joins TRBV7-9 to TRBJ1-3; the D is unclear. The CDR3 has 13 residues. The germline V gene encodes CDR1 SEHNR and CDR2 FQNEAQ (reference sequence). V was shortened by 8 bases and J by 0 bases, with 8 bases between the two germline ends. The CDR3 loop reads CASPPNSGNTIYF. CDR3 coding DNA: TGTGCCAGCCCCCCAAACTCTGGAAACACCATATATTTT.

The chain joins TRBV18 to TRBJ2-2; D might be TRBD1 (6 bases). Germline CDR1 KGHSH, CDR2 LQKENI. This CDR3 region has 16 residues. Trimming pared 1 base from V and 2 bases from J, leaving 11 bases between. CDR3 amino acids: CASSPLLQGNTGELFF. The CDR3 DNA follows: TGTGCCAGCTCACCACTACTACAGGGAAACACCGGGGAGCTGTTTTTT.

This chain connects TRBV15 to TRBJ1-1; D uncertain. Germline V lookup: CDR1 LNHNV, CDR2 YYDKDF (reference sequence). This CDR3 comprises 15 residues. V was shortened by 0 bases and J by 0 bases, with 8 bases between the two germline ends. DNA for the CDR3: TGTGCCACCAGCAGAGATTTGGGCATGAACACTGAAGCTTTCTTT. Its protein is CATSRDLGMNTEAFF.

The CDR3 coding sequence is TGTGCCAGCAGCCTGCGGACAGGGTTCTGGTCACCCCTCCACTTT. This encodes CASSLRTGFWSPLHF. The chain links TRBV27 to TRBJ1-6, with 8 bases that match TRBD1. V trimming: 6 bases; J trimming: 10 bases; junction bases outside the gene matches: 11. CDR1 MNHEY and CDR2 SMNVEV come from the germline V gene (reference sequence). The CDR3 runs 15 residues.

This clone was found once. The rearrangement links TRBV5-4 to TRBJ1-5, with 7 bases lining up with TRBD1. V was clipped by 9 bases and J by 4 bases; unmatched bases: 4. Per the germline V gene, CDR1 is SGHNT and CDR2 is YYREEE (reference sequence). This CDR3 contains 12 residues. CDR3 region: CATGTVNQPQHF. DNA for the CDR3: TGTGCCACCGGGACAGTTAATCAGCCCCAGCATTTT.

The DNA for the CDR3 is TGTGCCAGCTCACCACCGCTCGAGATCTACGAGCAGTACTTC. It specifies CASSPPLEIYEQYF. The J gene is TRBJ2-7, the V gene TRBV18; no clear D gene. Trimming removed 0 bases from V and 3 bases from J, with 9 bases in between. The CDR3 covers 14 residues. Germline V lookup: CDR1 KGHSH, CDR2 LQKENI.

The rearrangement joins TRBV19 to TRBJ1-2; TRBD1 might be the D (6 bases). V lost 6 bases, J lost 0 bases, and 14 bases lay in between. Germline loops: CDR1 LNHDA, CDR2 SQIVND (reference sequence). The CDR3 sequence is 15 residues long. The CDR3 spells CASSSGNRANYGYTF. The CDR3 region has the DNA TGTGCCAGTAGCTCGGGTAACAGGGCTAACTATGGCTACACCTTC.

The V gene is TRBV20-1, the J gene TRBJ2-2; D is perhaps TRBD2 (6 bases). This CDR3 region has 11 residues. The germline CDR1 and CDR2 sequences are DFQATT and SNEGSKA (reference sequence). The DNA of the CDR3 is TGCAGCTCCGCGCGGGACGGGGAGCTGTTTTTT. Protein product: CSSARDGELFF.

The rearrangement joins TRBV6-5 to TRBJ2-2; D remains unclear. Per germline, CDR1 MNHEY and CDR2 SVGAGI. With 8 bases removed from V and 4 bases from J, the gap between germline ends came to 14 bases. The CDR3 consists of 14 residues. CDR3 sequence (DNA): TGTGCCAGCTCCCGTGTGGGCGTCACCGGGGAGCTGTTTTTT. Translation gives CASSRVGVTGELFF.

The CDR3 loop reads CATSRDRGRETQYF. For the CDR3, the DNA is TGTGCCACCAGTCGAGACAGGGGAAGGGAAACGCAGTATTTT. The chain uses TRBV15 and TRBJ2-3; 8 nucleotides align to TRBD1. Germline lookup yields CDR1 LNHNV and CDR2 YYDKDF (reference sequence). The CDR3 is 14 residues long. Germline trimming cut 6 bases from V and 9 bases from J; bases unmatched to any gene: 11.

The chain joins TRBV4-2 to TRBJ1-2, with D perhaps matching TRBD1 (5 bases). V was cut by 1 base and J by 4 bases, with 10 bases left in between. CDR1 is LGHNA, CDR2 YNFKEQ, per germline. The CDR3 has 14 residues. The DNA for the CDR3 is TGTGCCAGCAGCCAAGGCGACAGTATCTATGGCTACACCTTC. This encodes CASSQGDSIYGYTF.

V and J are TRBV5-4 and TRBJ1-1; D may be TRBD1 (6 bases). V gave up 2 bases and J gave up 5 bases, with 16 bases separating them. Germline-derived CDR1 and CDR2 are SGHNT and YYREEE (reference sequence). The CDR3 sequence is 15 residues long. The CDR3 coding sequence is TGTGCCAGCAGCTTTGGGGGCGGGGGTTGGACTGAAGCTTTCTTT. This encodes CASSFGGGGWTEAFF.

The chain employs TRBV6-1 and TRBJ1-5, with 9 nucleotides matching TRBD1. CDR1 and CDR2 from the germline V gene are MNHNS and SASEGT. The CDR3 is 18 residues long. V was pared by 1 base and J by 4 bases, with 11 bases of the junction left unmatched. CDR3: CASSEVGSTGGWNQPQHF. The CDR3 DNA sequence: TGTGCCAGCAGTGAAGTAGGTAGCACAGGGGGCTGGAATCAGCCCCAGCATTTT.

This clone was counted once. This chain connects TRBV7-2 to TRBJ1-2, with D possibly matching TRBD1 (5 bases). This CDR3 comprises 16 residues. The germline V and J ends were trimmed by 1 base and 6 bases, with 18 bases remaining between them. The V gene's germline CDR1 is SGHTA and CDR2 FQGNSA. The CDR3, as DNA: TGTGCCAGCAGCTTAGTTCCCTTCGGAGGGGATAATGGCTACACCTTC. This translates into CASSLVPFGGDNGYTF.

Concerning this clone itself: Different DNA sequences within this sample yield the same CDR3. The chain recombines TRBV19 with TRBJ1-2; TRBD1 agrees at 8 bases. The CDR3 totals 13 residues. CDR1 is LNHDA, CDR2 SQIVND, per germline (reference sequence). V shed 4 bases, J shed 2 bases, and the junction held 0 bases outside the gene matches. The CDR3 is CASSRTGNYGYTF. CDR3 nucleotides: TGTGCCAGTAGTAGGACAGGGAACTATGGCTACACCTTC.

This chain links TRBV7-9 with TRBJ1-6; 7 nucleotides agree with TRBD1. J gave up 13 bases and V 5 bases, and 5 bases lay outside the gene matches. The CDR3 spans 12 residues. Germline V lookup: CDR1 SEHNR, CDR2 FQNEAQ (reference sequence). The CDR3 loop is CASSATGAPLHF. The CDR3 DNA is TGTGCCAGCAGCGCCACAGGGGCTCCCCTCCACTTT.

CDR3 bases: TGTGCCAGCAGCTTTGGTATAGCAAACTATGGCTACACCTTC. Translated, it gives CASSFGIANYGYTF. V and J are TRBV7-8 and TRBJ1-2; D remains unclear. The CDR3 has 14 amino acids. The V end lost 3 bases, the J end lost 2 bases, and 10 bases lay between the germline ends. Germline loops: CDR1 SGHVS, CDR2 FQNEAQ.

This clone was counted only a few times. CDR3 DNA: TGTGCCTGGGCACCCCCCCCGGGGACTAACTATGGCTACACCTTC. The encoded protein is CAWAPPPGTNYGYTF. The chain combines TRBV30 with TRBJ1-2; D gene uncertain. Germline CDR1 and CDR2: GTSNPN and SVGIG (reference sequence). This CDR3 is built from 15 residues. V lost 5 bases and J 0 bases, leaving 16 bases between the germline ends.

This clone showed up just once. The chain is built from TRBV19 and TRBJ1-1, with TRBD1 matching over 8 bases. There are 14 residues in the CDR3. CDR1 is LNHDA and CDR2 is SQIVND in the germline V gene (reference sequence). Trimming at V came to 0 bases and at J to 8 bases, leaving 5 bases not matched to a gene. The CDR3 sequence: CASSIDAGTGEAFF. DNA for the CDR3: TGTGCCAGTAGTATAGATGCCGGGACAGGAGAAGCTTTCTTT.

About this clone itself: The sample has other DNA sequences that encode this CDR3 too. The chain couples TRBV30 to TRBJ1-5, with D hard to call. Trimming left V 3 bases short and J 7 bases short, with 10 bases between. This CDR3 has 12 residues. The germline gives CDR1 GTSNPN, CDR2 SVGIG (reference sequence). The CDR3 bases are TGTGCCTGGAGCGCAGGCCCCCAGCCCCAGCATTTT. As protein: CAWSAGPQPQHF.

The CDR3 is CASSLATGVGYTF. CDR3 bases: TGTGCCAGCAGCTTAGCTACCGGAGTAGGCTACACCTTC. The chain couples TRBV7-9 to TRBJ1-2; D not resolved. The V and J ends lost 0 bases and 8 bases respectively, with 10 bases between them. CDR1 SEHNR and CDR2 FQNEAQ come from the germline V gene (reference sequence). The CDR3 totals 13 residues.

The chain combines TRBV14 with TRBJ2-1; TRBD1 matches 9 bases. Germline CDR1 and CDR2: SGHDN and FVKESK. The length of the CDR3 is 22 residues. The junction had 21 bases not matched to a gene; V was cut back by 0 bases and J by 3 bases. The CDR3 bases are TGTGCCAGCAGCCAAGATTACGAAGATGGGACAGGGTATTCTGTTGGCTACAATGAGCAGTTCTTC. Protein sequence: CASSQDYEDGTGYSVGYNEQFF.